This passage covers 26 T cell receptor beta chains from one sample sequenced in a study of T cells after yellow fever vaccination. TCRdb re-called the 5' RACE reads through MiXCR, storing one row per CDR3 protein. The data contain around 600,000 distinct CDR3 sequences, approximately 13% of them singletons. The input for sequencing was PBMCs, taken on the day of the yellow fever booster vaccination. The receptors originated from a man under 40 who received the YFV17D yellow fever vaccine.

This clonotype came up a few times. The V gene is TRBV29-1, the J gene TRBJ2-1; D not resolved. This CDR3 comprises 12 residues. Trimming pared 4 bases from V and 8 bases from J, leaving 12 bases between. CDR1 and CDR2 from the germline V gene are SQVTM and ANQGSEA. The CDR3 sequence is CSVAVTTHEQFF. Written as DNA, the CDR3 is TGCAGCGTTGCGGTGACAACGCATGAGCAGTTCTTC.

J is TRBJ2-7 and V is TRBV5-1; D might be TRBD1 or TRBD2, each matching 5 bases. Trimming pared 3 bases from V and 0 bases from J, leaving 13 bases between. Germline values: CDR1 SGHRS, CDR2 YFSETQ. The CDR3 is made up of 15 amino acids. The CDR3 loop reads CASSSGTVNSYEQYF. In nucleotides, the CDR3 is TGCGCCAGCAGCTCCGGGACCGTGAACTCCTACGAGCAGTACTTC.

This clonotype came up a few times. The CDR3 coding sequence is TGTGCCTCCCGGGCTCGGCCCCCAGATACGCAGTATTTT. Protein product: CASRARPPDTQYF. The chain combines TRBV6-1 with TRBJ2-3; no firm D call. CDR1 and CDR2 (germline): MNHNS, SASEGT. The V end lost 11 bases, the J end lost 4 bases, and 16 bases lay between the germline ends. The CDR3 sequence is 13 residues long.

This clonotype was seen a handful of times. This chain connects TRBV12-3 or TRBV12-4 to TRBJ1-5; D ambiguous. The CDR3 is 17 amino acids. Trimming cost V 5 bases and J 2 bases, with 19 bases left between them. The CDR3 DNA reads as TGTGCCAGCAGTCCAAACCCTCACTGGGAGGGCAATCAGCCCCAGCATTTT. It codes for CASSPNPHWEGNQPQHF.

The chain uses TRBV7-6 and TRBJ2-3, with 14 nucleotides matching TRBD2. Germline trimming cut 5 bases from V and 8 bases from J; bases unmatched to any gene: 12. CDR3 length equals 17 residues. CDR1 SGHVS and CDR2 FNYEAQ come from the germline V gene. CDR3 protein: CASSPGGTSGSLVTQYF. The CDR3 DNA follows: TGTGCCAGCAGCCCCGGGGGGACTAGCGGGAGTCTTGTTACGCAGTATTTT.

J is TRBJ1-5 and V is TRBV2, with 8 bases lining up with TRBD1. V lost 4 bases and J lost 4; bases outside the gene matches: 6. The CDR3 is 15 amino acids. Germline loops: CDR1 SNHLY, CDR2 FYNNEI. CDR3 sequence (DNA): TGTGCCAGCAGTGGGACAGGGATGATTAATCAGCCCCAGCATTTT. Amino acids: CASSGTGMINQPQHF.

This clonotype was counted between two and nine times. The chain has TRBV5-1 and TRBJ2-3; tentative D call: TRBD2 (5 bases). Germline CDR1 reads SGHRS; CDR2 reads YFSETQ. Trimming left V 4 bases short and J 0 bases short, with 12 bases between. This CDR3 has 15 residues. The CDR3 loop is CASSGRTDSTDTQYF. The CDR3 DNA is TGCGCCAGCAGCGGAAGGACTGATAGCACAGATACGCAGTATTTT.

This clonotype was counted between two and nine times. The chain is built from TRBV3-1 and TRBJ1-2; D remains unclear. The CDR3 spans 14 residues. V lost 0 bases, J lost 2 bases, and 7 bases lay in between. The germline V gene encodes CDR1 LGHDT and CDR2 YNNKEL (reference sequence). The DNA for the CDR3 is TGTGCCAGCAGCCAAGAACTACTCAACTATGGCTACACCTTC. It specifies CASSQELLNYGYTF.

This clonotype was counted only a few times. V and J are TRBV7-2 and TRBJ1-3, with 7 nucleotides matching TRBD1. Unmatched junction bases numbered 8, after V lost 5 bases and J lost 4 bases. This CDR3 is built from 15 residues. The germline V gene encodes CDR1 SGHTA and CDR2 FQGNSA. As DNA, the CDR3 is TGTGCCAGCAGCCCGAGGCAGGGGGGCGGAAACACCATATATTTT. It encodes CASSPRQGGGNTIYF. Looking up the rest from reference TRBV7-2 and TRBJ1-3 gives the full variable domain: GAGVSQSPSNKVTEKGKDVELRCDPISGHTALYWYRQSLGQGLEFLIYFQGNSAPDKSGLPSDRFSAERTGGSVSTLTIQRTQQEDSAVYLCASSPRQGGGNTIYFGEGSWLTVV.

As DNA, the CDR3 is TGTGCCAGCAGCCAGGCACTAGCGGGGGATACGCAGTATTTT. It yields the protein CASSQALAGDTQYF. This chain links TRBV4-2 with TRBJ2-3, with 10 bases aligning to TRBD2. The ends lost 3 bases at V and 6 bases at J; junction bases unmatched: 3. The CDR3 is 14 residues long. The germline V gene encodes CDR1 LGHNA and CDR2 YNFKEQ.

The chain recombines TRBV10-2 with TRBJ2-7; TRBD1 might be the D (6 bases). CDR1 and CDR2 from the germline V gene are WSHSY and SAAADI. V shed 2 bases and J shed 0 bases, with 8 bases lying between them. The CDR3 sequence is 14 residues long. CDR3 nucleotide sequence: TGCGCCAGCAGTGAGCAGGGGCTCTCCTACGAGCAGTACTTC. Amino acids: CASSEQGLSYEQYF.

The gene calls are TRBV10-3 and TRBJ2-3; D is possibly TRBD1 (6 bases). V shed 0 bases and J shed 7 bases, with 14 bases lying between them. CDR1 and CDR2 (germline): ENHRY, SYGVKD. CDR3 length: 15 residues. In DNA form, the CDR3 reads TGTGCCATCAGTGAGTCCGGGCAGGGGTCATATACGCAGTATTTT. Its protein product is CAISESGQGSYTQYF.

The chain uses TRBV10-3 and TRBJ2-1; no firm D call. With 4 bases removed from V and 8 bases from J, the gap between germline ends came to 6 bases. The CDR3 has 11 residues. The germline CDR1 and CDR2 sequences are ENHRY and SYGVKD. The CDR3 spells CAISGGYEQFF. The DNA for the CDR3 is TGTGCCATCAGTGGTGGGTATGAGCAGTTCTTC.

About this clonotype itself: Compared with germline, one end of the junction differs, possibly owing to a read error. The chain is built from TRBV5-5 and TRBJ2-7; TRBD1 is a possible D gene (5 bases). This CDR3 contains 14 residues. Germline CDR1 is SGHKS and CDR2 is YYEKEE (reference sequence). The CDR3 is CATSLGGAPYEQYF. DNA of the CDR3: TGTGCCACCAGCTTGGGTGGGGCACCTTACGAGCAGTACTTC.

The chain joins TRBV7-2 to TRBJ2-5, with unresolved D. The CDR3 runs to 15 residues. Germline values: CDR1 SGHTA, CDR2 FQGNSA. The V gene lost 4 bases and the J gene lost 7 bases, with 19 bases spanning the gap. CDR3 amino acids: CASSSPRTPPGTQYF. In DNA form, the CDR3 reads TGTGCCAGCAGCTCTCCCAGGACGCCCCCAGGGACCCAGTACTTC. Looking up the rest from reference TRBV7-2 and TRBJ2-5 gives the full variable domain: GAGVSQSPSNKVTEKGKDVELRCDPISGHTALYWYRQSLGQGLEFLIYFQGNSAPDKSGLPSDRFSAERTGGSVSTLTIQRTQQEDSAVYLCASSSPRTPPGTQYFGPGTRLLVL.

In this sample, this clonotype turned up a few times. The J gene is TRBJ2-2, the V gene TRBV7-6; D is possibly TRBD1 (5 bases). CDR3 size: 14 residues. With 3 bases removed from V and 7 bases from J, the gap between germline ends came to 12 bases. Germline CDR1 is SGHVS and CDR2 is FNYEAQ. Here the CDR3 reads CASSFRQNRGELFF. For the CDR3, the DNA is TGTGCCAGCAGCTTTCGACAGAACCGCGGGGAGCTGTTTTTT.

The chain is built from TRBV5-1 and TRBJ1-6, with 7 bases matching TRBD1. Germline lookup yields CDR1 SGHRS and CDR2 YFSETQ. Trimming at V came to 5 bases and at J to 6 bases, leaving 8 bases not matched to a gene. There are 15 residues in the CDR3. CDR3 nucleotide sequence: TGCGCCAGCAGTTCCGACAGGGCGGTTAATTCACCCCTCCACTTT. The encoded protein is CASSSDRAVNSPLHF.

This chain connects TRBV20-1 to TRBJ2-1, with 7 bases fitting TRBD2. The CDR3 extends over 16 amino acids. The germline CDR1 and CDR2 sequences are DFQATT and SNEGSKA (reference sequence). The DNA of the CDR3 is TGCTGCGCTAGAGCCCCAGAGGGAGGGGTTTACAATGAGCAGTTCTTC. It translates to CCARAPEGGVYNEQFF.

V usage is TRBV5-1 and J usage is TRBJ2-5, with D possibly TRBD2 on 5 matching bases. CDR1 SGHRS and CDR2 YFSETQ come from the germline V gene. Trimming pared 4 bases from V and 5 bases from J, leaving 15 bases between. The CDR3 runs 14 residues. CDR3: CASSPGLGSETQYF. CDR3 DNA sequence: TGCGCCAGCAGCCCGGGGTTGGGGAGTGAGACCCAGTACTTC. The full variable domain, completed using reference TRBV5-1 and TRBJ2-5, is KAGVTQTPRYLIKTRGQQVTLSCSPISGHRSVSWYQQTPGQGLQFLFEYFSETQRNKGNFPGRFSGRQFSNSRSEMNVSTLELGDSALYLCASSPGLGSETQYFGPGTRLLVL.

This clonotype was detected once. CDR3 sequence: CSARPRDTAYEQYF. The CDR3 DNA is TGCAGTGCTAGACCCCGGGACACAGCCTACGAGCAGTACTTC. The V call is TRBV20-1, the J call TRBJ2-7, with D perhaps matching TRBD1 (6 bases). Germline CDR1 reads DFQATT; CDR2 reads SNEGSKA (reference sequence). The CDR3 consists of 14 residues. The V gene lost 2 bases and the J gene lost 2 bases, with 13 bases spanning the gap.

This clonotype was seen only a few times. The J gene is TRBJ2-4, the V gene TRBV14; D remains unclear. This CDR3 is built from 12 residues. Germline V lookup: CDR1 SGHDN, CDR2 FVKESK. V was pared by 5 bases and J by 1 base, with 3 bases between. CDR3 DNA sequence: TGTGCCAGCAGCTTCGCCAAAAACATTCAGTACTTC. Protein sequence: CASSFAKNIQYF.

This clonotype was seen a handful of times. This CDR3 is CASSYSSGRNTIYF. The DNA of the CDR3 is TGTGCCAGCAGTTACTCGAGTGGTCGAAACACCATATATTTT. This chain uses TRBV6-5 with TRBJ1-3; D call uncertain. Per the germline V gene, CDR1 is MNHEY and CDR2 is SVGAGI. Trimming pared 0 bases from V and 5 bases from J, leaving 8 bases between. The CDR3 totals 14 residues.

The sample holds a few counts of this clonotype. J is TRBJ1-5 and V is TRBV20-1; unclear D gene. Germline CDR1 reads DFQATT; CDR2 reads SNEGSKA (reference sequence). Between the trimmed V and J ends, which lost 3 bases and 4 bases, there was a span of 10 bases. The CDR3 length is 13 residues. The CDR3 here is CSASNSLNQPQHF. The CDR3 nucleotides are TGCAGTGCTAGTAACAGCTTAAATCAGCCCCAGCATTTT.

This clonotype turned up a few times. The rearrangement uses TRBV29-1 and TRBJ2-1; 8 bases match TRBD1. V gave up 3 bases and J gave up 7 bases; unmatched junction bases: 5. Germline CDR1 is SQVTM and CDR2 is ANQGSEA. This CDR3 contains 13 residues. The CDR3 sequence is CSVDQGARNEQFF. DNA for the CDR3: TGCAGCGTTGACCAGGGGGCGCGGAATGAGCAGTTCTTC.

This rearrangement joins TRBV7-2 to TRBJ2-1; TRBD1 agrees at 12 bases. V gave up 5 bases and J gave up 5 bases; unmatched junction bases: 7. Germline assignment: CDR1 SGHTA and CDR2 FQGNSA. CDR3 length: 16 amino acids. The CDR3 reads CASSPNRDRGHNEQFF. CDR3 DNA: TGTGCCAGCAGCCCGAACCGGGACAGGGGGCACAATGAGCAGTTCTTC.

The rearrangement joins TRBV6-1 to TRBJ2-7; 13 nucleotides match TRBD2. Germline lookup yields CDR1 MNHNS and CDR2 SASEGT. The trim removed 6 bases at V and 4 bases at J, leaving 3 bases unmatched. This CDR3 is 14 amino acids long. The CDR3 here is CASRGTSGTYEQYF. CDR3 bases: TGTGCCAGCAGAGGGACTAGCGGGACGTACGAGCAGTACTTC.